The present entry profiles one TCR beta chain with its context. Between the trimmed V and J ends, which lost 4 bases and 0 bases, there was a span of 10 bases. The CDR3 sequence is 14 residues long. Germline loops: CDR1 GTSNPN, CDR2 SVGIG (reference sequence). The sample is drawn from a study of blood T cell repertoires in COVID-19. Study overall: The samples span acute and convalescent COVID-19 from the United States, Italy and Spain. The analysed material was cDNA or gDNA that came from T cells, B-cell-depleted T cells, or PBMCs.

Per the authors' pipeline: Amplification from reference gene primers served as the basis for estimated nucleated cell counts. Method: immunoSEQ multiplex PCR; TCRdb's copy keeps in-frame clones and lacks some. V, J and clone size are those of that table, while D and trimming were read from the DNA. The sample lists about 180,000 clones, 70% to 90% occurring once. This receptor was taken from a human donor with active or convalescent COVID-19. The donor label of this sample is uncertain. The sample taken for sequencing was peripheral blood. V and J are TRBV30 and TRBJ2-1; a weak D match, TRBD1 (5 bases). CDR3 protein: CAWNRISSYNEQFF. The CDR3 bases are TGTGCCTGGAACAGGATTAGCTCCTACAATGAGCAGTTCTTC.